This TCR beta chain appears in the sequencing data of a study of blood T cells in healthy people across ages. General study points: Per-million-T-cell TCR beta diversity fell roughly linearly with age. It was held that diversity estimates obtained from one million T cells represented underestimates.

Around 9 milliliters of peripheral blood were drawn from each donor into EDTA-treated tubes. Regarding this clonotype: Its antigen is not known.

CDR3 length: 15 residues. Trimming at V came to 5 bases and at J to 0 bases, leaving 7 bases not matched to a gene. CDR1 is DFQATT, CDR2 SNEGSKA, per germline (reference sequence). With a J-beta primer mix and a sample-barcoded 5' primer, a second PCR ran 7 to 11 cycles. Using its own MiXCR run on the 5' RACE reads, TCRdb lists one record per CDR3 protein. The table has fewer than 700,000 distinct CDR3 sequences, roughly 48% seen once. The chain combines TRBV20-1 with TRBJ1-5; TRBD1 agrees at 7 bases. Sequencing was carried out using blood. This clonotype originated in a man older than 75 in good health. For the CDR3, the DNA is TGCAGTGCTGGACCGGGACAGTTTAGCAATCAGCCCCAGCATTTT. Translation: CSAGPGQFSNQPQHF.